This T cell receptor (beta chain) was captured in a study of OX40 agonist ivuxolimab in advanced cancers. Study context: The mean age was about 61 years, ranging from 23 to 79, with around four fifths of participants male.

Assay: immunoSEQ multiplex PCR; the TCRdb copy retains only in-frame clones and omits some. The data hold 45,000 or so clones, with about 80% observed a single time. Study observations and caveats: The study found that CD8+ T cells averaged more expanded clones than CD4+. Both blood CD4+ and CD8+ T cells showed clonal growth by week 6 at 0.1 to 3.0 mg/kg.

The CDR3 loop spans 13 amino acids. CDR1 and CDR2 (germline): LNHDA, SQIVND (reference sequence). Trimming took 10 bases from V and 3 from J; bases not matched to a gene: 9. This clone has only one observation. Its target is not known. The V call is TRBV19, the J call TRBJ2-7; 7 bases line up with TRBD1. This receptor was identified in an adult with an advanced solid tumor such as melanoma, head and neck, liver or kidney cancer. Specimen: CD4+ or CD8+ T cells sorted from blood, collected in a trial of the OX40 agonist ivuxolimab. CDR3 sequence: CAKRGTEGYEQYF. The CDR3, as DNA: TGTGCCAAAAGGGGGACAGAAGGCTACGAGCAGTACTTC.